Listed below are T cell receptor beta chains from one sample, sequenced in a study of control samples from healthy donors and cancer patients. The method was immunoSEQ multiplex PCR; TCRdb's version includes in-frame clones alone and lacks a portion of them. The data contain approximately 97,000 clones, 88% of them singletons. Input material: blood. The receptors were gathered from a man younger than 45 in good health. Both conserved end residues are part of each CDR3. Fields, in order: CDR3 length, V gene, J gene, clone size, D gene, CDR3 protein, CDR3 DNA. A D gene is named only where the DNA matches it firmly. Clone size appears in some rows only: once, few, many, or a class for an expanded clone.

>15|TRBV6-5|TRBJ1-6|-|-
CASTLSGRANSPLHF
TGTGCCAGCACTCTCTCCGGGCGCGCTAATTCACCCCTCCACTTT
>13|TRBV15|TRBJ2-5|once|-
CATSRRAGETQYF
TGTGCCACCAGCCGGAGGGCTGGAGAGACCCAGTACTTC
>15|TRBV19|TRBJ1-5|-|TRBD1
CASSIDGTGPKPQHF
TGTGCCAGTAGTATAGACGGGACAGGGCCGAAGCCCCAGCATTTT
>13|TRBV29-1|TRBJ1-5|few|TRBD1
CSVTGGIGQPQHF
TGCAGCGTGACAGGGGGTATCGGTCAGCCCCAGCATTTT
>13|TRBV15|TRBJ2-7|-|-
CATSRPGPYEQYF
TGTGCCACCAGCAGACCCGGACCCTACGAGCAGTACTTC
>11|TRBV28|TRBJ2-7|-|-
CASSLFLEQYF
TGTGCCAGCAGTTTATTTCTAGAGCAGTACTTC
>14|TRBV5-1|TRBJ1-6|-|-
CASSLNAENSPLHF
TGCGCCAGCAGCTTGAATGCTGAGAATTCACCCCTCCACTTT
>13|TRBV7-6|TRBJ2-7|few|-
CASSLDPGREQYF
TGTGCCAGCAGCTTAGACCCCGGACGGGAGCAGTACTTC
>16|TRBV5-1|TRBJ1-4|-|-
CASSLGGTESNEKLFF
TGCGCCAGCAGCTTGGGGGGGACGGAGAGTAATGAAAAACTGTTTTTT
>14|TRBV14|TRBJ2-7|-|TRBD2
CASSQLAGSSEQYF
TGTGCCAGCAGCCAATTAGCGGGATCGAGCGAGCAGTACTTC
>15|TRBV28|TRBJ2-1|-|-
CASSFPERSYNEQFF
TGTGCCAGCAGTTTTCCCGAGCGGTCCTACAATGAGCAGTTCTTC
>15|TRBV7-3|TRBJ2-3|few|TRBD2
CASSLGGGLTDTQYF
TGTGCCAGCAGCTTAGGGGGAGGGCTGACAGATACGCAGTATTTT
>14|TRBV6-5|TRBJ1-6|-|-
CASSYSPGDSPLHF
TGTGCCAGCAGTTACTCCCCAGGGGATTCACCCCTCCACTTT
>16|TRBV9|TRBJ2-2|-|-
CASSALSGASVGELFF
TGTGCCAGCAGCGCCCTTAGCGGAGCGTCCGTCGGGGAGCTGTTTTTT
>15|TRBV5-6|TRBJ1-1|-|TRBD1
CASRATGGADTEAFF
TGTGCCAGCAGGGCGACAGGGGGCGCGGACACTGAAGCTTTCTTT
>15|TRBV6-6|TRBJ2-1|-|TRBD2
CASSRAAGAYNEQFF
TGTGCCAGCAGTCGAGCCGCGGGAGCCTACAATGAGCAGTTCTTC
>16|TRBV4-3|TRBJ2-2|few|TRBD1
CASSHTTGGTAGELFF
TGCGCCAGCAGCCATACCACAGGGGGCACTGCCGGGGAGCTGTTTTTT
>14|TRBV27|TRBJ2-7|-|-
CASSSPANRDEQYF
TGTGCCAGCAGTTCACCCGCGAACAGGGACGAGCAGTACTTC
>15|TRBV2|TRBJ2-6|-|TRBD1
CASSTGASGANVLTF
TGTGCCAGCAGCACAGGGGCCTCTGGGGCCAACGTCCTGACTTTC
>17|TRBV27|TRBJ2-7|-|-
CASSPQSGRTLNYEQYF
TGTGCCAGCAGTCCGCAATCGGGTCGGACACTGAACTACGAGCAGTACTTC
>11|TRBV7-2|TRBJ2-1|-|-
CASSFVLEQFF
TGTGCCAGCAGCTTCGTCTTAGAGCAGTTCTTC
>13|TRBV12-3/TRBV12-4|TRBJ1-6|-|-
CASSFDYNSPLHF
TGTGCCAGCAGTTTTGATTATAATTCACCCCTCCACTTT
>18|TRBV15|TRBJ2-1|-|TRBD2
CATSGRTSGRASYNEQFF
TGTGCCACCAGCGGACGGACTAGCGGGAGGGCCTCCTACAATGAGCAGTTCTTC
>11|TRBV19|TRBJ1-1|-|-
CASSVGTEAFF
TGTGCCAGTAGTGTAGGCACTGAAGCTTTCTTT
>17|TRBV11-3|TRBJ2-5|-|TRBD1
CASSLSSGTGGLETQYF
TGTGCCAGCAGCTTAAGTAGCGGGACAGGGGGCTTGGAGACCCAGTACTTC
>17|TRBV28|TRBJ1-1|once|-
CASSPQEGFGMNTEAFF
TGTGCCAGCAGCCCCCAGGAAGGGTTTGGAATGAACACTGAAGCTTTCTTT
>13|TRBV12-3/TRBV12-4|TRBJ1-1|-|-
CASSITASGEAFF
TGTGCCAGCAGTATAACAGCGAGTGGGGAAGCTTTCTTT
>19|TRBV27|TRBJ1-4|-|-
CASRTGGGSSLSNNEKLFF
TGTGCCAGCAGGACCGGTGGCGGCTCGTCCCTTAGCAACAATGAAAAACTGTTTTTT
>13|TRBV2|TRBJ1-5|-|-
CASSDREYQPQHF
TGTGCCAGCAGTGACAGGGAGTATCAGCCCCAGCATTTT
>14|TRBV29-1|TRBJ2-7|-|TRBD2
CSVGTSGISYEQYF
TGCAGCGTCGGGACTAGCGGGATCTCCTACGAGCAGTACTTC
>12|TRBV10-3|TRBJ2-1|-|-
CAISEEANEQFF
TGTGCCATCAGTGAAGAAGCAAATGAGCAGTTCTTC
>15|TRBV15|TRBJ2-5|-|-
CATSRDPLGRETQYF
TGTGCCACCAGCAGAGATCCCCTCGGCAGGGAGACCCAGTACTTC
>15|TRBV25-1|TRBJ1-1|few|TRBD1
CASRLGATGNNEAFF
TGTGCCAGCAGATTAGGGGCGACAGGGAACAATGAAGCTTTCTTT
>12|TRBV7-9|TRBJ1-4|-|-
CASSVSGEKLFF
TGTGCCAGCAGCGTTTCAGGGGAAAAACTGTTTTTT
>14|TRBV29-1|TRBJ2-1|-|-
CSAISLSGNNEQFF
TGCAGCGCGATCTCACTTAGCGGTAACAATGAGCAGTTCTTC
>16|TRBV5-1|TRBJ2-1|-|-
CASSLVLRVGGAEQFF
TGCGCCAGCAGCTTGGTTCTCAGGGTGGGGGGAGCTGAGCAGTTCTTC
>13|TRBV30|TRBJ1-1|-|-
CAWSEGSHTEAFF
TGTGCCTGGAGTGAGGGCTCCCACACTGAAGCTTTCTTT
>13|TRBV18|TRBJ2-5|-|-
CASSPYQGETQYF
TGTGCCAGCTCACCATACCAGGGGGAGACCCAGTACTTC
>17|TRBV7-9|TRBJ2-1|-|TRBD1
CASSLDRDRLSYNEQFF
TGTGCCAGCAGCTTGGACCGGGACAGGCTCTCCTACAATGAGCAGTTCTTC
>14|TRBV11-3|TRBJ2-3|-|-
CASSQGGRTDTQYF
TGTGCCAGCAGCCAGGGGGGTCGCACAGATACGCAGTATTTT
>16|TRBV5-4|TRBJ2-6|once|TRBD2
CASRNPGTSGGNVLTF
TGTGCCAGCAGGAACCCCGGGACTAGCGGGGGCAACGTCCTGACTTTC
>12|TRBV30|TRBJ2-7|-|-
CAWGASGGEQYF
TGTGCCTGGGGGGCCTCAGGCGGAGAGCAGTACTTC
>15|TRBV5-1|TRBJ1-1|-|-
CASSLTGSGNTEAFF
TGCGCCAGCAGCTTGACTGGCAGCGGGAACACTGAAGCTTTCTTT
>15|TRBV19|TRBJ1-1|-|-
CASSIGSPARTEAFF
TGTGCCAGTAGTATTGGCAGCCCAGCGAGAACTGAAGCTTTCTTT
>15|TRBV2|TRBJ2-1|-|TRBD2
CASTSGRGTIGEQFF
TGTGCCAGTACTAGCGGGAGGGGAACAATTGGTGAGCAGTTCTTC